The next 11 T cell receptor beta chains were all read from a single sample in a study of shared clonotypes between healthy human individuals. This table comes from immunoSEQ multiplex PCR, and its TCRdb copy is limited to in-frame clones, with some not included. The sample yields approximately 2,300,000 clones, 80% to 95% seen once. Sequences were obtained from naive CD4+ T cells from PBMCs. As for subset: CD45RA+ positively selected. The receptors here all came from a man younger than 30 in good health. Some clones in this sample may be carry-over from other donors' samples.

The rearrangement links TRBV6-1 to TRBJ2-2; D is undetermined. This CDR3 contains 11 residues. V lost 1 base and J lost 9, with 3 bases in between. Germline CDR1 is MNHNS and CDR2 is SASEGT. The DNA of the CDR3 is TGTGCCAGCAGTGAAGTGCGGGAGCTGTTTTTT. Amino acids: CASSEVRELFF.

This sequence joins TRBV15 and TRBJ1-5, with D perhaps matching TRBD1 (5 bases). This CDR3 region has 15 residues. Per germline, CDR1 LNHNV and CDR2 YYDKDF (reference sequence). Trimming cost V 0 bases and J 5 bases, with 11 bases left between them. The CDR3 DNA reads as TGTGCCACCAGCAGAGATCTACTGGGGGATCAGCCCCAGCATTTT. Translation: CATSRDLLGDQPQHF.

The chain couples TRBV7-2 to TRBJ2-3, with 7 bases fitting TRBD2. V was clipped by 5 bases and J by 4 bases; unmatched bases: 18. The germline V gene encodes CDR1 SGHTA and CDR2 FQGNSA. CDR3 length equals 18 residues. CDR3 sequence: CASSRTPLGGRAADTQYF. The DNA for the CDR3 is TGTGCCAGCAGCCGAACCCCGCTTGGTGGGAGGGCCGCAGATACGCAGTATTTT.

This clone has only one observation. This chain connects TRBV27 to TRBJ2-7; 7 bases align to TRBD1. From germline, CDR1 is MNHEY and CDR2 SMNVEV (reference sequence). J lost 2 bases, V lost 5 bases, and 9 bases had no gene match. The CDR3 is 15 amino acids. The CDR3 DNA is TGTGCCAGCAGTCTTAAAGGGGGCACCCCCTACGAGCAGTACTTC. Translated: CASSLKGGTPYEQYF.

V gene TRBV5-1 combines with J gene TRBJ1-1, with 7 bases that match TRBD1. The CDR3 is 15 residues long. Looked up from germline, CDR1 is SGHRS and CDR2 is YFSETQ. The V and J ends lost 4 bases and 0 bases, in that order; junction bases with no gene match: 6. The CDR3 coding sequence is TGCGCCAGCAGCGGAGAGGGGGCCATGAACACTGAAGCTTTCTTT. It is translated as CASSGEGAMNTEAFF.

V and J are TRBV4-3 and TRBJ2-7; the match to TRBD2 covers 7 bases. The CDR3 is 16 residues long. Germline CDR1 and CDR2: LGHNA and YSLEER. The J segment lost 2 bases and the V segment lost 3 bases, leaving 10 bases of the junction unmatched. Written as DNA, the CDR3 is TGCGCCAGCAGCCAGGGCCTAGCGGCCTCCACCTACGAGCAGTACTTC. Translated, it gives CASSQGLAASTYEQYF.

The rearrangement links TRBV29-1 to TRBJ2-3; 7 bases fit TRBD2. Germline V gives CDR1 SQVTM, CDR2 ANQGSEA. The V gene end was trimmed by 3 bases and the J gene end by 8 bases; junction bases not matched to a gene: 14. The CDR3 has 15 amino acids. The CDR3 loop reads CSVDRDYRPGGTQYF. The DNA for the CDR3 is TGCAGCGTTGACAGAGACTACCGCCCGGGAGGTACGCAGTATTTT.

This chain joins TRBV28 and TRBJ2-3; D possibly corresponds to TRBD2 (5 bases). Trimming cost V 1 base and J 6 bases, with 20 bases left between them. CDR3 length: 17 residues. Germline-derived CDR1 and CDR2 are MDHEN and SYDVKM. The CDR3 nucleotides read TGTGCCAGCAGTTTATTTGCTGATTCGGACTCGACGGATACGCAGTATTTT. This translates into CASSLFADSDSTDTQYF. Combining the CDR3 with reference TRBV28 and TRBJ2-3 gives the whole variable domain DVKVTQSSRYLVKRTGEKVFLECVQDMDHENMFWYRQDPGLGLRLIYFSYDVKMKEKGDIPEGYSVSREKKERFSLILESASTNQTSMYLCASSLFADSDSTDTQYFGPGTRLTVL.

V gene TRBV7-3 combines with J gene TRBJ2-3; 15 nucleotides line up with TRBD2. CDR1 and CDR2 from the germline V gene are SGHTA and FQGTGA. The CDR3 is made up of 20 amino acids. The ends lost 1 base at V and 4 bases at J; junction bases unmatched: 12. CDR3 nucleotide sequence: TGTGCCAGCAGCTTAAAAGGGACTAGCGGGAGGACTTTCTGGGCAGATACGCAGTATTTT. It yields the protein CASSLKGTSGRTFWADTQYF.

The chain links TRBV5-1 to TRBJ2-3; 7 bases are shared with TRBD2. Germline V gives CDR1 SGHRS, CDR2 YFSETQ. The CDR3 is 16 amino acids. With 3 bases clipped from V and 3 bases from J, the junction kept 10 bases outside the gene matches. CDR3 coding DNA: TGCGCCAGCAGCTACCGACTAGCCCCCGCTACAGATACGCAGTATTTT. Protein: CASSYRLAPATDTQYF.

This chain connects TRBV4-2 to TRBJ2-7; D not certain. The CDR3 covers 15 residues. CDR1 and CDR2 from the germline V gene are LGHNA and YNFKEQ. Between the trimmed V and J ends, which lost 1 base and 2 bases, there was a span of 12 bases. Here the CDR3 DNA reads TGTGCCAGCAGCCAAGGACTCAAGCGAACCTACGAGCAGTACTTC. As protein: CASSQGLKRTYEQYF.